A single sample gave rise to the 27 T cell receptor beta chains below, sequenced in a study of T-cell reconstitution after alpha-beta-depleted transplantation in children. Construction of the TCRbeta library involved unique molecular identifiers. Via MiXCR, TCRdb re-called the PCR reads, giving one row per CDR3 protein. The sample includes about 540,000 distinct CDR3 sequences, around 16% of them seen just once. The sample here was PBMCs from the stem cell graft donor, taken from the stem cell graft. Receptors were obtained from a human donor who donated a stem cell graft to a child with acute lymphoblastic leukemia.

This sequence joins TRBV5-5 and TRBJ2-1; D not resolved. Trimming shortened V by 5 bases and J by 6 bases, and 18 bases separated the two germline ends. This CDR3 is built from 15 residues. CDR1 is SGHKS, CDR2 YYEKEE, per germline (reference sequence). CDR3 DNA: TGTGCCAGCAGAAGTACAGCCCAAAACCCCAATGAGCAGTTCTTC. This codes for CASRSTAQNPNEQFF.

The table lists this clonotype with a few counts. The genes are TRBV2 and TRBJ2-5; 10 nucleotides agree with TRBD2. V lost 5 bases, J lost 5 bases, and 8 bases stayed unmatched. The CDR3 length is 15 residues. Germline CDR1 reads SNHLY; CDR2 reads FYNNEI. The CDR3 loop is CASSYMGLAMETQYF. The CDR3 region has the DNA TGTGCCAGCAGTTACATGGGACTAGCGATGGAGACCCAGTACTTC.

This clonotype was counted only a few times. The chain uses TRBV5-1 and TRBJ1-1; D is ambiguous. Germline CDR1 is SGHRS and CDR2 is YFSETQ. Trimming took 2 bases from V and 0 from J, leaving 14 bases between them. CDR3 length: 16 amino acids. CDR3 protein: CASSFGQVRLNTEAFF. In DNA form, the CDR3 reads TGCGCCAGCAGCTTCGGCCAGGTACGCTTGAACACTGAAGCTTTCTTT.

The chain uses TRBV7-8 and TRBJ1-5, with D possibly TRBD1 on 5 matching bases. Looked up from germline, CDR1 is SGHVS and CDR2 is FQNEAQ. The CDR3 length is 16 residues. V gave up 0 bases and J gave up 5 bases, with 14 bases separating them. CDR3 sequence: CASSLARGLRHQPQHF. The CDR3 coding sequence is TGTGCCAGCAGCTTAGCGAGGGGACTTCGCCATCAGCCCCAGCATTTT.

This clonotype has a handful of counts. This chain connects TRBV5-1 to TRBJ1-1; possibly TRBD1 for D (6 bases). CDR1 and CDR2 from the germline V gene are SGHRS and YFSETQ. V was pared by 5 bases and J by 1 base, with 9 bases between. The CDR3 spans 13 residues. The CDR3 here is CASRMTGNTEAFF. The CDR3 DNA is TGCGCCAGCAGGATGACAGGGAACACTGAAGCTTTCTTT.

This clonotype was seen more than once but under ten times. The V gene is TRBV12-3 or TRBV12-4, the J gene TRBJ2-3, with 9 bases lining up with TRBD2. The CDR3 sequence is 18 residues long. V dropped 4 bases and J dropped 4; count of bases not matched to a gene: 15. CDR3 sequence: CASSSDFSGRSPPDTQYF. CDR3 sequence (DNA): TGTGCCAGCAGTTCCGACTTTAGCGGGAGAAGCCCCCCAGATACGCAGTATTTT.

The chain recombines TRBV7-3 with TRBJ2-1, with D uncertain. Germline V CDR1 and CDR2: SGHTA, FQGTGA. The CDR3 totals 15 residues. Trimming removed 2 bases from V and 1 base from J, with 9 bases in between. The CDR3 coding sequence is TGTGCCAGCAGCTTACTGATTGGGTCCTACAATGAGCAGTTCTTC. Translated, it gives CASSLLIGSYNEQFF.

The chain uses TRBV15 and TRBJ1-6, with D possibly TRBD1 on 5 matching bases. The germline CDR1 and CDR2 sequences are LNHNV and YYDKDF (reference sequence). The length of the CDR3 is 16 residues. Between the trimmed V and J ends, which lost 1 base and 15 bases, there was a span of 22 bases. This CDR3 is CATSRGSGAGSSLLHF. As DNA, the CDR3 is TGTGCCACCAGCAGAGGTTCCGGGGCAGGTTCTTCTCTCCTCCACTTT.

The chain uses TRBV29-1 and TRBJ2-1, with 7 bases fitting TRBD2. V was clipped by 0 bases and J by 4 bases; unmatched bases: 9. This CDR3 region has 16 residues. CDR1 and CDR2 from the germline V gene are SQVTM and ANQGSEA. CDR3 DNA: TGCAGCGTTGAAGATCGAGGGACTAATTTTTACAATGAGCAGTTCTTC. Translated, it gives CSVEDRGTNFYNEQFF.

The chain joins TRBV29-1 to TRBJ2-7; 10 bases are shared with TRBD1. Trimming cost V 7 bases and J 6 bases; bases outside gene matches: 15. The CDR3 length is 15 residues. Looked up from germline, CDR1 is SQVTM and CDR2 is ANQGSEA. CDR3 residues: CSAKGGTGEGLEQYF. In nucleotides, the CDR3 is TGCAGCGCAAAAGGGGGGACAGGGGAAGGGCTCGAGCAGTACTTC.

This clonotype was seen a few times. The CDR3 is CASKNNAGGVVNSPLHF. CDR3 sequence (DNA): TGCGCCAGCAAAAACAACGCAGGGGGAGTAGTGAATTCACCCCTCCACTTT. The rearrangement joins TRBV5-1 to TRBJ1-6; the match to TRBD1 covers 7 bases. V lost 6 bases and J lost 7; bases outside the gene matches: 16. This CDR3 has 17 amino acids. Germline-derived CDR1 and CDR2 are SGHRS and YFSETQ.

This chain uses TRBV7-9 with TRBJ1-4; D is unresolved. The CDR3 has 12 amino acids. V lost 5 bases and J lost 7, with 8 bases in between. Germline CDR1 and CDR2: SEHNR and FQNEAQ (reference sequence). In DNA, the CDR3 is TGTGCCAGCAGCCCCCCATCTGAAAAACTGTTTTTT. Protein product: CASSPPSEKLFF.

In DNA form, the CDR3 reads TGTGCCAGCAGTTACCTCCTCGGGGTCAATGAGCAGTTCTTC. Protein product: CASSYLLGVNEQFF. V gene TRBV6-2 or TRBV6-3 combines with J gene TRBJ2-1; TRBD2 is a possible D gene (5 bases). With 2 bases removed from V and 6 bases from J, the gap between germline ends came to 11 bases. CDR3 size: 14 residues. Germline values: CDR1 MNHEY, CDR2 SVGEGT.

This clonotype was found a few times. The rearrangement joins TRBV5-1 to TRBJ2-7; D possibly corresponds to TRBD1 (5 bases). Germline V gives CDR1 SGHRS, CDR2 YFSETQ. The CDR3 is 14 amino acids. Deletions cut 2 bases from V and 2 bases from J, with 11 bases between. CDR3 DNA: TGCGCCAGCAGCTTAATTAGGGGCACCTACGAGCAGTACTTC. Its translation is CASSLIRGTYEQYF.

This clonotype appeared a few times. The chain has TRBV9 and TRBJ1-1; 7 nucleotides line up with TRBD1. The CDR3 runs 16 residues. After removal of 3 bases from V and 4 bases from J, the junction contained 12 bases not matched to a gene. Germline loops: CDR1 SGDLS, CDR2 YYNGEE. The DNA for the CDR3 is TGTGCCAGCAGCGCGGAGGGGGAGGGGGCTCGCACTGAAGCTTTCTTT. Protein product: CASSAEGEGARTEAFF.

The gene calls are TRBV29-1 and TRBJ2-7; D ambiguous. Germline CDR1 SQVTM, CDR2 ANQGSEA. The length of the CDR3 is 12 residues. Trimming cost V 8 bases and J 3 bases, with 14 bases left between them. CDR3 coding DNA: TGCAGCATTTGCGAAAAAAACTACGAGCAGTACTTC. Protein product: CSICEKNYEQYF.

This chain links TRBV20-1 with TRBJ2-7; D uncertain. The germline V gene encodes CDR1 DFQATT and CDR2 SNEGSKA (reference sequence). V lost 2 bases, J lost 0 bases, and 11 bases lay in between. CDR3 length equals 14 residues. CDR3 residues: CSARLAVFSYEQYF. The CDR3 DNA reads TGCAGTGCTAGACTGGCGGTCTTCTCCTACGAGCAGTACTTC.

The chain combines TRBV4-1 with TRBJ2-7; the D gene is possibly TRBD2 (5 bases). V lost 0 bases and J 2 bases, leaving 20 bases between the germline ends. This CDR3 spans 18 amino acids. CDR1 and CDR2 from the germline V gene are MGHRA and YSYEKL. The CDR3 is CASSQESPVLVVPYEQYF. Written as DNA, the CDR3 is TGCGCCAGCAGCCAAGAAAGCCCTGTACTAGTCGTCCCCTACGAGCAGTACTTC.

The chain joins TRBV25-1 to TRBJ2-7, with D unresolved. The CDR3 covers 11 residues. Germline V CDR1 and CDR2: MGHDK, SYGVNS. V shed 6 bases and J shed 4 bases, with 7 bases lying between them. CDR3 residues: CASRWGYEQYF. The CDR3 DNA is TGTGCCAGCAGGTGGGGTTACGAGCAGTACTTC.

This clonotype appeared many times. This chain links TRBV7-9 with TRBJ1-1; 8 bases fit TRBD1. The trim removed 4 bases at V and 1 base at J, leaving 5 bases unmatched. The germline gives CDR1 SEHNR, CDR2 FQNEAQ (reference sequence). This CDR3 has 15 amino acids. CDR3 bases: TGTGCCAGCAGCTCGAGACAGGGGCCGAACACTGAAGCTTTCTTT. It yields the protein CASSSRQGPNTEAFF.

The chain carries TRBV7-9 and TRBJ2-7, with D unresolved. V was trimmed by 5 bases and J by 2 bases, leaving 13 bases between them. CDR3 length: 14 amino acids. Per the germline V gene, CDR1 is SEHNR and CDR2 is FQNEAQ (reference sequence). CDR3 amino acids: CASSQYTEPYEQYF. The CDR3 nucleotides read TGTGCCAGCAGCCAATACACCGAACCCTACGAGCAGTACTTC.

This clonotype turned up a few times. The chain combines TRBV20-1 with TRBJ2-7; D is unresolved. Germline-derived CDR1 and CDR2 are DFQATT and SNEGSKA (reference sequence). V dropped 0 bases and J dropped 1 base, with 13 bases sitting between them. The CDR3 sequence is 15 residues long. CDR3 loop: CSARDRLFSSYEQYF. CDR3 coding DNA: TGCAGTGCTAGAGATCGACTGTTCTCTTCCTACGAGCAGTACTTC.

This clonotype was seen a handful of times. J is TRBJ2-3 and V is TRBV28; D tentatively reads TRBD1 or TRBD2 (6 bases each). The CDR3 covers 11 residues. V lost 10 bases to trimming and J lost 6 bases, with 11 bases between them. CDR1 and CDR2 (germline): MDHEN, SYDVKM. CDR3 sequence (DNA): TGTGCCATGGGGGCGGGGGATACGCAGTATTTT. Translation gives CAMGAGDTQYF.

In its sample, this clonotype was seen a few times. V and J are TRBV27 and TRBJ2-2, with D uncertain. The CDR3 sequence is 13 residues long. In germline, CDR1 is MNHEY, CDR2 SMNVEV (reference sequence). The ends were cut back, 7 bases at V and 1 base at J, with 7 bases in the middle. The CDR3 is CASTEMNTGELFF. The CDR3 DNA follows: TGTGCCAGCACCGAGATGAACACCGGGGAGCTGTTTTTT.

This clonotype was counted between two and nine times. This chain joins TRBV9 and TRBJ2-1, with 11 bases aligning to TRBD2. There are 19 residues in the CDR3. Trimming cost V 0 bases and J 7 bases; bases outside gene matches: 15. Germline V gives CDR1 SGDLS, CDR2 YYNGEE. In DNA form, the CDR3 reads TGTGCCAGCAGCGTAGTAGGGGGAGCGGGACTAGCGGAGCCAAATGAGCAGTTCTTC. Translated, it gives CASSVVGGAGLAEPNEQFF.

In this sample, this clonotype turned up a few times. The chain joins TRBV3-1 to TRBJ2-7; 9 bases fit TRBD1. This CDR3 is 14 amino acids long. CDR1 LGHDT and CDR2 YNNKEL come from the germline V gene (reference sequence). With 3 bases clipped from V and 4 bases from J, the junction kept 4 bases outside the gene matches. DNA for the CDR3: TGTGCCAGCAGCCATTGGGGACAGGGTTACGAGCAGTACTTC. This translates into CASSHWGQGYEQYF.

The chain combines TRBV6-5 with TRBJ2-3; D not resolved. In germline, CDR1 is MNHEY, CDR2 SVGAGI. The V gene lost 4 bases and the J gene lost 0 bases, with 14 bases spanning the gap. There are 16 residues in the CDR3. The CDR3 nucleotides read TGTGCCAGCAGTTTAGGCTTTGGGGTTAGCACAGATACGCAGTATTTT. It encodes CASSLGFGVSTDTQYF.